This note documents a single T cell receptor (beta chain) sequence. This sample is part of a study of blood T cell repertoires in COVID-19. Study overall: Nucleic acid was either cDNA or gDNA, and it came from T cells, B-cell-depleted T cells, or PBMCs.

V was clipped by 3 bases and J by 2 bases, with 5 bases between them. The CDR3 has 12 residues. From germline, CDR1 is KGHSH and CDR2 LQKENI. The data were produced by immunoSEQ multiplex PCR, yet TCRdb's version contains in-frame clones alone and is incomplete. This table has 15,000 to 25,000 clones, roughly 84% appearing once. Material for sequencing was peripheral blood. This TCR was sampled from a human donor with active COVID-19. The donor label of this sample is uncertain. This chain links TRBV18 with TRBJ2-7, with D possibly matching TRBD2 (5 bases). The CDR3 DNA is TGTGCCAGCTCACCGAGGGCCTACGAGCAGTACTTC. Translating gives CASSPRAYEQYF.